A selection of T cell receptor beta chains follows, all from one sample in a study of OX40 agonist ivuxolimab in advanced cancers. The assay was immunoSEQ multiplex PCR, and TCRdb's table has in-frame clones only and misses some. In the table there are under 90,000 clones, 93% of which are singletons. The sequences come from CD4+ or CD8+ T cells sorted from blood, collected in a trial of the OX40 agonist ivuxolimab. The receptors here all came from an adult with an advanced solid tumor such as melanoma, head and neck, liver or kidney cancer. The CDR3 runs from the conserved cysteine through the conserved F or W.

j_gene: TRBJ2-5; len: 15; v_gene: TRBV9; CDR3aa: CASSVGTGGEETQYF
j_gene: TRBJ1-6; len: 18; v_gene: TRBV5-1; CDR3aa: CASSLALGGSDPVSPLHF
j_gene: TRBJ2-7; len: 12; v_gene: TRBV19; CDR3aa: CASSTGSYEQYF
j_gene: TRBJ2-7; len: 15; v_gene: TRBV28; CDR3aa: CASSLASGISYEQYF
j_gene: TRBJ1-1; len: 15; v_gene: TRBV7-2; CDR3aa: CASTSPRGRNTEAFF
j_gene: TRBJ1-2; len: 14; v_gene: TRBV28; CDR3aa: CASSLGGVHYGYTF
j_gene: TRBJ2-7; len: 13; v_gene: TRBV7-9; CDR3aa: CASSWDGTYEQYF
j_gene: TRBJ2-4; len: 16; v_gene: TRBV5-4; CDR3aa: CASSLEALSDKNIQYF
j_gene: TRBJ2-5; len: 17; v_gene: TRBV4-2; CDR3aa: CASSPAGQDMYQETQYF
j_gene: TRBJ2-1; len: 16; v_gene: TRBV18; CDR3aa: CASSPPSSGSYNEQFF
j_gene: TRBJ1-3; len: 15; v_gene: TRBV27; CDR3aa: CASSLEGSSGNTIYF
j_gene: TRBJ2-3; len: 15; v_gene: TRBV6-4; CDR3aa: CASSDVPSSTDTQYF
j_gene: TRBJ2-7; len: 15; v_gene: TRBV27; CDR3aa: CAAGPFQGTPYEQYF
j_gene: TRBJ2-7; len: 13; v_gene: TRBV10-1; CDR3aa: CASRGGEDYEQYF
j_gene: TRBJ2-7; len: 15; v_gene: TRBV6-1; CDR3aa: CASSDRGGVSNEQYF
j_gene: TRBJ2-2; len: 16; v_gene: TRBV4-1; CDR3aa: CASSHSGTPADGELFF